A selection of T cell receptor beta chains follows, all from one sample in a study of T cell repertoires in cytomegalovirus infection. The antigens of these receptors remain unknown. TCRdb independently ran MiXCR on the reads; one entry per CDR3 protein. The repertoire has 300,000 to 400,000 distinct CDR3 sequences, just under 25% of them found once; the top ten carry 10% to 15%. This sample comprised cultured PBMCs, obtained from culture after CMV antigen stimulation. Source of these receptors: a human donor in good health (CMV status not recorded). Some clones in this sample may be carry-over from other donors' samples. The CDR3 runs from the conserved cysteine through the conserved F or W. The D gene is left open where the match is weak. Clone size is not always given. Where it is, it says once, few, many or a class for expanded clones.

D: -; size: -; V: TRBV11-2; J: TRBJ2-1; DNA: TGTGCCAGCAGCTTAAAATGGTTAGCGAACTCCTACAATGAGCAGTTCTTC; CDR3: CASSLKWLANSYNEQFF
D: -; size: few; V: TRBV4-3; J: TRBJ1-3; DNA: TGCGCCAGCAGCCAAGATAACCTTGTAGTGACAGGAAACACCATATATTTT; CDR3: CASSQDNLVVTGNTIYF
D: -; size: few; V: TRBV5-1; J: TRBJ2-2; DNA: TGCGCCAGCAGCTTGCGTCAGGCGGGCACCGGGGAGCTGTTTTTT; CDR3: CASSLRQAGTGELFF
D: -; size: few; V: TRBV7-2; J: TRBJ1-2; DNA: TGTGCCAGCAGCTTAGGACAGGCCGGGGGCTATGGCTACACCTTC; CDR3: CASSLGQAGGYGYTF
D: TRBD1; size: many; V: TRBV12-3/TRBV12-4; J: TRBJ1-5; DNA: TGTGCCAGCAGACCACAGGGGTCTAGCAATCAGCCCCAGCATTTT; CDR3: CASRPQGSSNQPQHF
D: -; size: -; V: TRBV7-2; J: TRBJ2-1; DNA: TGTGCCAGCAGCCCCCCCGGGGGCGCTGGAAATGAGCAGTTCTTC; CDR3: CASSPPGGAGNEQFF
D: TRBD1; size: many; V: TRBV7-3; J: TRBJ1-1; DNA: TGTGCCAGCAGCTGGGGACAGGGGTACACTGAAGCTTTCTTT; CDR3: CASSWGQGYTEAFF
D: -; size: -; V: TRBV5-1; J: TRBJ1-1; DNA: TGCGCCAGCAGGTCCCTTCTCTCGAACACTGAAGCTTTCTTT; CDR3: CASRSLLSNTEAFF
D: TRBD1; size: few; V: TRBV6-2/TRBV6-3; J: TRBJ1-5; DNA: TGTGCCAGCAGTTACGTCGACAGGGCCGGACAGCCCCAGCATTTT; CDR3: CASSYVDRAGQPQHF
D: -; size: many; V: TRBV7-2; J: TRBJ2-3; DNA: TGTGCCAGCAGCTTAGGCCATACGCAGTATTTT; CDR3: CASSLGHTQYF
D: -; size: few; V: TRBV7-9; J: TRBJ1-4; DNA: TGTGCCAGCAGCTTACGGCAGAGGAATGAAAAACTGTTTTTT; CDR3: CASSLRQRNEKLFF
D: -; size: -; V: TRBV6-2/TRBV6-3; J: TRBJ2-7; DNA: TGTGCCAGCAGTTACGGCGGAGTACCCGAGCAGTACTTC; CDR3: CASSYGGVPEQYF
D: -; size: few; V: TRBV19; J: TRBJ2-1; DNA: TGTGCCAGTAGTATAATTAAAGCTCTGGCGGCTCCTGGCAAAAACAATGAGCAGTTCTTC; CDR3: CASSIIKALAAPGKNNEQFF
D: TRBD1; size: few; V: TRBV5-1; J: TRBJ2-7; DNA: TGCGCCAGCAGCTCACAAGGACAGGTATCCTACGAGCAGTACTTC; CDR3: CASSSQGQVSYEQYF
D: -; size: few; V: TRBV6-5; J: TRBJ2-7; DNA: TGTGCCAGCAGTTACTCAGGGGATTCCGCCTACGAGCAGTACTTC; CDR3: CASSYSGDSAYEQYF
D: -; size: -; V: TRBV18; J: TRBJ2-5; DNA: TGTGCCAGCTCACCCATCCCCCCCAGCGAAGAGACCCAGTACTTC; CDR3: CASSPIPPSEETQYF
D: TRBD1; size: -; V: TRBV7-3; J: TRBJ2-2; DNA: TGTGCCAGCAGTCGGGACAGGACGGACACCGGGGAGCTGTTTTTT; CDR3: CASSRDRTDTGELFF
D: -; size: many; V: TRBV30; J: TRBJ1-1; DNA: TGTGCCTGGAGTGTATCTCCCCTGAACACTGAAGCTTTCTTT; CDR3: CAWSVSPLNTEAFF
D: -; size: -; V: TRBV28; J: TRBJ2-1; DNA: TGTGCCAGCAGTTTAGGGACTGCGGCCTACAATGAGCAGTTCTTC; CDR3: CASSLGTAAYNEQFF
D: TRBD1; size: many; V: TRBV28; J: TRBJ2-6; DNA: TGTGCCAGCAGCCCCATCCCAGGGGGCAGGGCCAACGTCCTGACTTTC; CDR3: CASSPIPGGRANVLTF
D: TRBD2; size: few; V: TRBV19; J: TRBJ2-1; DNA: TGTGCCAGTAGTATTTGGACTAGACCAGGGCACAATGAGCAGTTCTTC; CDR3: CASSIWTRPGHNEQFF
D: -; size: few; V: TRBV6-6; J: TRBJ2-7; DNA: TGTGCCAGCACCCAATTCGGCGAGCAGTACTTC; CDR3: CASTQFGEQYF
D: TRBD1; size: -; V: TRBV20-1; J: TRBJ1-5; DNA: TGCAGTGCTAGTCACCGAACGGGGACAGGGATCAGTCATGGCAATCAGCCCCAGCATTTT; CDR3: CSASHRTGTGISHGNQPQHF
D: -; size: few; V: TRBV2; J: TRBJ1-1; DNA: TGTGCCAGCAGCCGACGGGGGGTTGACATGAACACTGAAGCTTTCTTT; CDR3: CASSRRGVDMNTEAFF
D: -; size: -; V: TRBV6-5; J: TRBJ1-3; DNA: TGTGCCAGCAGCCGCAGGGGTCCTAGCTCTGGAAACACCATATATTTT; CDR3: CASSRRGPSSGNTIYF
D: -; size: few; V: TRBV28; J: TRBJ1-2; DNA: TGTGCCAGCAGCCCGCCTGGGCCCTATGGCTACACCTTC; CDR3: CASSPPGPYGYTF
D: -; size: -; V: TRBV4-3; J: TRBJ2-4; DNA: TGCGCCAGCAGCCAATCCAGGGGTGCGAACATTCAGTACTTC; CDR3: CASSQSRGANIQYF
D: TRBD2; size: -; V: TRBV3-1; J: TRBJ2-7; DNA: TGTGCCAGCAGCCAAGTACTAGCGGGACCCCCCTACGAGCAGTACTTC; CDR3: CASSQVLAGPPYEQYF
D: -; size: many; V: TRBV7-2; J: TRBJ1-2; DNA: TGTGCCAGCAGCTTAGCAAGCGGCTACACCTTC; CDR3: CASSLASGYTF
D: -; size: many; V: TRBV30; J: TRBJ1-6; DNA: TGTGCCTGGGGTACAGCCTATAATTCACCCCTCCACTTT; CDR3: CAWGTAYNSPLHF
D: TRBD2; size: -; V: TRBV28; J: TRBJ2-3; DNA: TGTGCCAGCAGTTGGACTAGCCGGAACACAGATACGCAGTATTTT; CDR3: CASSWTSRNTDTQYF
D: -; size: -; V: TRBV5-1; J: TRBJ2-2; DNA: TGCGCCAGCAAGGGCAGGGGCACCGGGGAGCTGTTTTTT; CDR3: CASKGRGTGELFF
D: TRBD1; size: -; V: TRBV2; J: TRBJ1-2; DNA: TGTGCCAGCAGTGGACAGGGCTACTATGGCTACACCTTC; CDR3: CASSGQGYYGYTF
D: TRBD2; size: -; V: TRBV7-6; J: TRBJ2-1; DNA: TGTGCCAGCAGCTCTAGAGGGACTAGCGGGAGGTTTTCCTACAATGAGCAGTTCTTC; CDR3: CASSSRGTSGRFSYNEQFF
D: -; size: -; V: TRBV6-2/TRBV6-3; J: TRBJ1-4; DNA: TGTGCCAGCAGCCCGGACGGATTTAATGAAAAACTGTTTTTT; CDR3: CASSPDGFNEKLFF
D: -; size: -; V: TRBV30; J: TRBJ2-1; DNA: TGTGCCTGGAGTGTACTGGGGGAAGGTGAGCAGTTCTTC; CDR3: CAWSVLGEGEQFF
D: TRBD2; size: -; V: TRBV3-1; J: TRBJ2-1; DNA: TGTGCCAGCAGCCAAATGACTAGCGGGTACAATGAGCAGTTCTTC; CDR3: CASSQMTSGYNEQFF
D: TRBD2; size: -; V: TRBV19; J: TRBJ2-2; DNA: TGTGCCAGTAGGACCGGACTAGCGGGAAATACCGGGGAGCTGTTTTTT; CDR3: CASRTGLAGNTGELFF
D: -; size: many; V: TRBV7-9; J: TRBJ1-2; DNA: TGTGCCAGCAGCTTAACGCTAGGCGGCTACACCTTC; CDR3: CASSLTLGGYTF
D: -; size: -; V: TRBV6-5; J: TRBJ2-2; DNA: TGTGCCAGCAGTTACTCGAGGGCGTTCACCGGGGAGCTGTTTTTT; CDR3: CASSYSRAFTGELFF
D: -; size: -; V: TRBV5-6; J: TRBJ1-2; DNA: TGTGCCAGCCAAAACGGGCGGGGGACCTATGGCTACACCTTC; CDR3: CASQNGRGTYGYTF
D: -; size: many; V: TRBV7-2; J: TRBJ2-7; DNA: TGTGCCAGCAGCTTATTGGTAGCGAAGAGCTCCTACGAGCAGTACTTC; CDR3: CASSLLVAKSSYEQYF
D: -; size: few; V: TRBV11-1; J: TRBJ2-1; DNA: TGTGCCAGCAGCTTATGGTCAGGTCCGTGGGGTGAGCAGTTCTTC; CDR3: CASSLWSGPWGEQFF
D: TRBD2; size: few; V: TRBV4-2; J: TRBJ2-1; DNA: TGTGCCAGCAGCAACGCCCTAGCGGGGGCGGGAGAGCAGTTCTTC; CDR3: CASSNALAGAGEQFF